Each of the 13 T cell receptor beta chains below was sequenced from the same sample in a study of blood T cell repertoires in COVID-19. Some clones are missing from TCRdb's copy, which holds only in-frame ones; the method was immunoSEQ multiplex PCR. The sample carries a few hundred thousand clones, approximately 89% recorded once. Sequenced: PBMCs or T cells enriched from blood (not recorded which). Source of these receptors: a man aged 30 to 39 who had recovered from COVID-19.

The J gene is TRBJ1-4, the V gene TRBV3-1 (or the pseudogene TRBV3-2); TRBD1 aligns across 7 bases. With 6 bases clipped from V and 4 bases from J, the junction kept 5 bases outside the gene matches. The CDR3 consists of 14 residues. Per germline, CDR1 LGHDT and CDR2 YNNKEL (reference sequence). CDR3 amino acids: CASRRGHSNEKLFF. CDR3 sequence (DNA): TGTGCCAGCAGAAGGGGGCACAGTAATGAAAAACTGTTTTTT.

The sample holds one count of this clone. The CDR3 reads CASSLGGQNTGELFF. The CDR3 DNA reads as TGTGCCAGCAGCTTGGGGGGACAGAACACCGGGGAGCTGTTTTTT. This chain links TRBV5-4 with TRBJ2-2; D may be TRBD1 (6 bases). Germline lookup yields CDR1 SGHNT and CDR2 YYREEE (reference sequence). The CDR3 runs 15 residues. The ends were cut back, 0 bases at V and 1 base at J, with 7 bases in the middle.

The rearrangement uses TRBV6-5 and TRBJ2-1; D possibly corresponds to TRBD2 (6 bases). The V gene lost 6 bases and the J gene lost 4 bases, with 16 bases spanning the gap. Germline CDR1 MNHEY, CDR2 SVGAGI. The CDR3 length is 15 residues. The CDR3 spells CASRNGAGPYNEQFF. The CDR3 DNA reads as TGTGCCAGCAGAAACGGGGCGGGGCCATACAATGAGCAGTTCTTC.

This chain joins TRBV7-9 and TRBJ2-1, with D perhaps TRBD2 (5 bases). V was trimmed by 0 bases and J by 3 bases, leaving 9 bases between them. Germline V lookup: CDR1 SEHNR, CDR2 FQNEAQ (reference sequence). CDR3 length: 15 residues. Here the CDR3 DNA reads TGTGCCAGCAGCTTAGCGACGGGATACTACAATGAGCAGTTCTTC. Protein sequence: CASSLATGYYNEQFF.

The genes are TRBV27 and TRBJ1-6; 10 bases map to TRBD1. V was pared by 8 bases and J by 12 bases, with 10 bases of the junction left unmatched. Germline V gene data show CDR1 as MNHEY and CDR2 as SMNVEV (reference sequence). The CDR3 spans 14 residues. The CDR3 DNA is TGTGCCAGCCTACAGACAGGGGGCCAAGGACCCCTCCACTTT. This sequence encodes CASLQTGGQGPLHF.

This sequence joins TRBV19 and TRBJ2-1, with 10 bases aligning to TRBD2. CDR3 length: 15 residues. The germline gives CDR1 LNHDA, CDR2 SQIVND (reference sequence). V shed 2 bases and J 5 bases; nucleotides not matched to a gene: 3. The CDR3 bases are TGTGCCAGTAGTATACTAGCGGGGGCCAACAATGAGCAGTTCTTC. This encodes CASSILAGANNEQFF.

This clone appeared a single time. The chain recombines TRBV5-1 with TRBJ1-4; D remains unclear. CDR3 length: 14 amino acids. Germline-derived CDR1 and CDR2 are SGHRS and YFSETQ. Trimming removed 5 bases from V and 0 bases from J, with 8 bases in between. The CDR3 sequence is CASRSLATNEKLFF. CDR3 DNA sequence: TGCGCCAGCAGATCCCTTGCAACTAATGAAAAACTGTTTTTT.

The rearrangement links TRBV20-1 to TRBJ1-5, with TRBD1 matching over 10 bases. Trimming cost V 3 bases and J 8 bases; bases outside gene matches: 7. This CDR3 region has 14 residues. Looked up from germline, CDR1 is DFQATT and CDR2 is SNEGSKA (reference sequence). Written as DNA, the CDR3 is TGCAGTGCTAGTTCGGGGACAGGGGAAAAGCCCCAGCATTTT. This encodes CSASSGTGEKPQHF.

The chain links TRBV12-3 or TRBV12-4 to TRBJ2-7; tentatively, D is TRBD2 (7 bases). V lost 5 bases and J 7 bases, leaving 15 bases between the germline ends. This CDR3 is 13 amino acids long. This chain's CDR3 is CASSRRGAGEQYF. CDR3 nucleotide sequence: TGTGCCAGCAGTCGCCGGGGGGCTGGGGAGCAGTACTTC.

This clone was seen a few times. The chain employs TRBV5-4 and TRBJ1-2; maybe TRBD1 (6 bases). Trimming left V 0 bases short and J 4 bases short, with 16 bases between. This CDR3 has 16 amino acids. Looked up from germline, CDR1 is SGHNT and CDR2 is YYREEE (reference sequence). The CDR3 region has the DNA TGTGCCAGCAGCTTGGCCGGGGGACGGGGGGCCTATGGCTACACCTTC. Protein: CASSLAGGRGAYGYTF. The full variable domain, with the rest looked up from reference TRBV5-4 and TRBJ1-2, is ETGVTQSPTHLIKTRGQQVTLRCSSQSGHNTVSWYQQALGQGPQFIFQYYREEENGRGNFPPRFSGLQFPNYSSELNVNALELDDSALYLCASSLAGGRGAYGYTFGSGTRLTVV.

The gene calls are TRBV3-1 (or the pseudogene TRBV3-2) and TRBJ1-2; 9 bases are a match to TRBD1. The CDR3 runs 19 residues. Trimming took 5 bases from V and 4 from J; bases not matched to a gene: 20. Germline V CDR1 and CDR2: LGHDT, YNNKEL (reference sequence). The DNA of the CDR3 is TGTGCCAGCAGCTCATACGGGACAGGGCTTTCCCAGTTCGTCTATGGCTACACCTTC. This codes for CASSSYGTGLSQFVYGYTF.

The chain has TRBV7-8 and TRBJ1-2; D possibly corresponds to TRBD1 (5 bases). Germline V lookup: CDR1 SGHVS, CDR2 FQNEAQ. Trimming cost V 3 bases and J 1 base, with 6 bases left between them. The CDR3 length is 13 residues. In DNA form, the CDR3 reads TGTGCCAGCAGCTTCGACAGTAACTATGGCTACACCTTC. Translated: CASSFDSNYGYTF.

J is TRBJ2-7 and V is TRBV10-3, with 8 bases lining up with TRBD1. This CDR3 has 14 amino acids. CDR1 and CDR2 from the germline V gene are ENHRY and SYGVKD. V was clipped by 0 bases and J by 7 bases; unmatched bases: 5. CDR3 sequence (DNA): TGTGCCATCAGTGAGTCCCAGGGGGCGGGGGAGCAGTACTTC. Protein product: CAISESQGAGEQYF.